This TCR beta chain is drawn from a study of spatial heterogeneity in lung cancer. On the study more broadly: Compared with alpha-chain sequences, beta-chain sequences were consistently detected in greater numbers.

Time point denoted: sample taken at primary tumor resection. The study sequenced unsorted whole RNA from tumor, nontumor lung or frozen PBMC. TCRdb re-called the 5' RACE reads through MiXCR, storing one row per CDR3 protein. Among about 45,000 distinct CDR3 sequences listed, approximately 12% were seen once. This CDR3 contains 12 residues. After removal of 6 bases from V and 11 bases from J, the junction contained 9 bases not matched to a gene. This clonotype has just a few counts. This clonotype was obtained from a female donor with early-stage non-small cell lung cancer. The chain has TRBV12-3 or TRBV12-4 and TRBJ1-1, with 7 bases fitting TRBD1. Sequences were derived from PBMCs, sampled at surgery. The CDR3 coding sequence is TGTGCCAGCAGCCTGACAGGGAATGAGGCTTTCTTT. This encodes CASSLTGNEAFF.